This passage covers 24 T cell receptor beta chains from one sample sequenced in a study of identical twins. TCRdb fed the 5' RACE reads into MiXCR, producing one record per CDR3 protein. The sample lists hundreds of thousands of distinct CDR3 sequences, roughly 12% occurring once. In addition, the sample was reused for a study of yellow fever vaccine responses in identical twins.

The specimen sequenced was PBMCs. The receptors originated from a woman aged 18-29 years in good health.

This clonotype was picked up a small number of times. The chain recombines TRBV20-1 with TRBJ2-2; 9 bases are a match to TRBD2. The CDR3 runs to 16 residues. Germline trimming cut 6 bases from V and 5 bases from J; bases unmatched to any gene: 13. Per germline, CDR1 DFQATT and CDR2 SNEGSKA (reference sequence). CDR3 protein: CSAQASGLASTGELFF. CDR3 DNA: TGCAGTGCCCAAGCCAGCGGACTAGCGTCGACCGGGGAGCTGTTTTTT.

The gene calls are TRBV12-3 or TRBV12-4 and TRBJ1-5, with D possibly matching TRBD1 (6 bases). With 8 bases removed from V and 3 bases from J, the gap between germline ends came to 11 bases. The CDR3 runs to 13 residues. In DNA form, the CDR3 reads TGTGCCAGCCTCGTGGGGGCCAATCAGCCCCAGCATTTT. It encodes CASLVGANQPQHF.

The chain links TRBV6-5 to TRBJ2-1; the D is unclear. CDR3 length: 13 amino acids. The V gene lost 2 bases and the J gene lost 6 bases, with 8 bases spanning the gap. From germline, CDR1 is MNHEY and CDR2 SVGAGI. The CDR3 DNA reads TGTGCCAGCAGTTACGCCGGGCCCAATGAGCAGTTCTTC. Amino acids: CASSYAGPNEQFF.

As to this clonotype: It may be a read error: a sequence one base away is much more abundant. This rearrangement joins TRBV28 to TRBJ2-1; 9 bases line up with TRBD2. CDR3 length: 16 amino acids. V dropped 6 bases and J dropped 3; count of bases not matched to a gene: 9. CDR1 is MDHEN and CDR2 is SYDVKM in the germline V gene. CDR3 coding DNA: TGTGCCAGCAGACTTCCTGAGACTAGCGGCTACAATGAGCAGTTCTTC. The encoded protein is CASRLPETSGYNEQFF.

This clonotype has ten or more counts. V and J are TRBV20-1 and TRBJ1-1; D might be TRBD1 (5 bases). The V and J ends lost 6 bases and 5 bases respectively, with 10 bases between them. Per germline, CDR1 DFQATT and CDR2 SNEGSKA (reference sequence). The CDR3 extends over 11 amino acids. The CDR3 DNA is TGCAGTGCAAGCAAGGGGACTGAAGCTTTCTTT. Its protein product is CSASKGTEAFF.

V and J are TRBV5-1 and TRBJ2-2; TRBD1 aligns across 9 bases. Unmatched junction bases numbered 11, after V lost 4 bases and J lost 7 bases. This CDR3 has 16 residues. The germline gives CDR1 SGHRS, CDR2 YFSETQ. The CDR3 region is CASSEGGTGSVGELFF. The DNA of the CDR3 is TGCGCCAGCAGCGAAGGCGGGACAGGGTCGGTCGGGGAGCTGTTTTTT. The entire variable domain, with the rest obtained from reference TRBV5-1 and TRBJ2-2, is as follows: KAGVTQTPRYLIKTRGQQVTLSCSPISGHRSVSWYQQTPGQGLQFLFEYFSETQRNKGNFPGRFSGRQFSNSRSEMNVSTLELGDSALYLCASSEGGTGSVGELFFGEGSRLTVL.

V gene TRBV9 combines with J gene TRBJ2-7, with unresolved D. CDR1 and CDR2 (germline): SGDLS, YYNGEE. This CDR3 spans 15 amino acids. V was cut by 7 bases and J by 0 bases, with 17 bases left in between. DNA for the CDR3: TGTGCCAGCGCGGTGGGGTTCACCCCCTCCTACGAGCAGTACTTC. It translates to CASAVGFTPSYEQYF.

In its sample, this clonotype was seen a few times. The chain is built from TRBV4-1 and TRBJ2-5; 8 bases line up with TRBD2. J lost 1 base, V lost 0 bases, and 7 bases had no gene match. From germline, CDR1 is MGHRA and CDR2 YSYEKL. This CDR3 spans 17 amino acids. The CDR3 DNA is TGCGCCAGCAGCCAAGATCCAAGCGGGGGCCTCCAAGAGACCCAGTACTTC. This codes for CASSQDPSGGLQETQYF.

This clonotype was counted a few times. CDR3 protein: CASSVATGAAREQFF. The CDR3 nucleotides read TGTGCCAGCAGCGTAGCTACGGGTGCGGCCCGGGAGCAGTTCTTC. The chain links TRBV9 to TRBJ2-1; D is ambiguous. The CDR3 has 15 amino acids. The V gene's germline CDR1 is SGDLS and CDR2 YYNGEE. Trimming cost V 0 bases and J 10 bases, with 17 bases left between them.

In its sample, this clonotype was seen many times. The chain carries TRBV20-1 and TRBJ1-1; D call uncertain. The CDR3 has 13 residues. CDR1 is DFQATT, CDR2 SNEGSKA, per germline (reference sequence). Deletions cut 3 bases from V and 2 bases from J, with 10 bases between. CDR3 sequence: CSASNPTNTEAFF. The CDR3 DNA follows: TGCAGTGCTAGTAATCCAACCAACACTGAAGCTTTCTTT.

The chain links TRBV7-9 to TRBJ2-3, with unresolved D. V shed 0 bases and J shed 0 bases, with 7 bases lying between them. Germline V CDR1 and CDR2: SEHNR, FQNEAQ (reference sequence). The CDR3 contains 15 residues. CDR3 loop: CASSLAAVSTDTQYF. The CDR3 coding sequence is TGTGCCAGCAGCTTAGCGGCAGTGAGCACAGATACGCAGTATTTT.

The V call is TRBV18, the J call TRBJ2-7; 15 bases map to TRBD2. V was pared by 3 bases and J by 1 base, with 4 bases of the junction left unmatched. Looked up from germline, CDR1 is KGHSH and CDR2 is LQKENI. The length of the CDR3 is 17 residues. DNA of the CDR3: TGTGCCAGCTCACCGGGACTAGCGGGGGGCACGTCCTACGAGCAGTACTTC. This encodes CASSPGLAGGTSYEQYF.

This clonotype has a handful of counts. The rearrangement uses TRBV10-2 and TRBJ2-7; D remains ambiguous. Germline V gene lookup returns CDR1 WSHSY and CDR2 SAAADI. Trimming removed 3 bases at V and 3 bases at J, with 9 bases between. This CDR3 comprises 13 residues. In DNA, the CDR3 is TGCGCCAGCAGTGACGGCAGCAGCTACGAGCAGTACGTC. As protein: CASSDGSSYEQYV.

This clonotype was seen many times. The chain links TRBV5-6 to TRBJ1-3; D is undetermined. Germline loops: CDR1 SGHDT, CDR2 YYEEEE. V gave up 0 bases and J gave up 2 bases, with 6 bases separating them. This CDR3 is built from 14 residues. In DNA form, the CDR3 reads TGTGCCAGCAGCTTGGCCGTTCCTGGAAACACCATATATTTT. It codes for CASSLAVPGNTIYF.

The chain has TRBV11-2 and TRBJ2-1; possible D gene TRBD2, 5 bases. The V and J ends lost 1 base and 8 bases respectively, with 12 bases between them. The CDR3 runs 14 residues. Germline V gene data show CDR1 as SGHAT and CDR2 as FQNNGV. As DNA, the CDR3 is TGTGCCAGCAGCTTAGTGGACCCCGGGGATGAGCAGTTCTTC. Amino acid sequence: CASSLVDPGDEQFF.

This clonotype was recorded at least ten times. This chain connects TRBV6-1 to TRBJ2-5, with 7 bases fitting TRBD2. After removal of 7 bases from V and 3 bases from J, the junction contained 5 bases not matched to a gene. This CDR3 spans 13 amino acids. Germline values: CDR1 MNHNS, CDR2 SASEGT. CDR3 nucleotide sequence: TGTGCCAGCAATCCAGCGGGAAAAGAGACCCAGTACTTC. This translates into CASNPAGKETQYF.

The rearrangement joins TRBV29-1 to TRBJ1-4; the D is unclear. V gave up 5 bases and J gave up 6 bases, with 7 bases separating them. The CDR3 runs to 11 residues. The V gene's germline CDR1 is SQVTM and CDR2 ANQGSEA. DNA for the CDR3: TGCAGCGTTTGGACTGATGAAAAACTGTTTTTT. Translated, it gives CSVWTDEKLFF.

This clonotype was seen many times. V usage is TRBV12-3 or TRBV12-4 and J usage is TRBJ2-7; D tentatively reads TRBD1 or TRBD2 (5 bases each). Trimming shortened V by 6 bases and J by 3 bases, and 18 bases separated the two germline ends. The CDR3 covers 15 residues. DNA of the CDR3: TGTGCCAGCAGCACCCAGGAGACAGCGGTCTACGAGCAGTACTTC. Translating it yields CASSTQETAVYEQYF.

V gene TRBV14 combines with J gene TRBJ2-1, with D possibly being TRBD1 (5 bases). Trimming left V 4 bases short and J 7 bases short, with 26 bases between. Germline loops: CDR1 SGHDN, CDR2 FVKESK. The CDR3 has 18 amino acids. Here the CDR3 DNA reads TGTGCCAGCAGCCGAACGTTGGGGTACGCAGGGAAGGCTAATGAGCAGTTCTTC. Amino acids: CASSRTLGYAGKANEQFF. The full variable domain, completed using reference TRBV14 and TRBJ2-1, is EAGVTQFPSHSVIEKGQTVTLRCDPISGHDNLYWYRRVMGKEIKFLLHFVKESKQDESGMPNNRFLAERTGGTYSTLKVQPAELEDSGVYFCASSRTLGYAGKANEQFFGPGTRLTVL.

The chain links TRBV10-3 to TRBJ1-4, with D perhaps matching TRBD1 (5 bases). V dropped 6 bases and J dropped 8 bases, with 10 bases sitting between them. The CDR3 extends over 12 amino acids. Germline CDR1 is ENHRY and CDR2 is SYGVKD. As DNA, the CDR3 is TGTGCCATCAGCGACTGGGGCGAAAAACTGTTTTTT. Translating gives CAISDWGEKLFF.

The genes are TRBV5-1 and TRBJ2-1; TRBD1 is a possible D gene (6 bases). Germline CDR1 is SGHRS and CDR2 is YFSETQ. The CDR3 covers 12 residues. V lost 4 bases and J lost 9, with 11 bases in between. The CDR3 loop is CASSKQGGEQFF. In DNA, the CDR3 is TGCGCCAGCAGCAAACAGGGTGGTGAGCAGTTCTTC.

This clonotype was observed a few times. The chain recombines TRBV20-1 with TRBJ2-3, with a possible D match to TRBD2 (7 bases). Trimming took off 4 bases at V and 4 bases at J, with 18 bases between the two ends. CDR3 length: 15 amino acids. Germline values: CDR1 DFQATT, CDR2 SNEGSKA (reference sequence). In nucleotides, the CDR3 is TGCAGTGCTACCCTGGGAGGGGGGGTCCCAGATACGCAGTATTTT. Amino acids: CSATLGGGVPDTQYF.

This clonotype was counted many times. This chain connects TRBV11-2 to TRBJ2-7, with D maybe TRBD2 (7 bases). This CDR3 contains 16 residues. The V and J ends lost 3 bases and 2 bases respectively, with 17 bases between them. Germline loops: CDR1 SGHAT, CDR2 FQNNGV. CDR3 residues: CASSFEGGGIAYEQYV. The CDR3 nucleotides read TGTGCCAGCAGCTTTGAGGGGGGGGGCATCGCCTACGAGCAGTACGTC.

The V and J genes are TRBV3-1 and TRBJ1-1; D is unclear. Germline values: CDR1 LGHDT, CDR2 YNNKEL (reference sequence). V was cut by 0 bases and J by 1 base, with 9 bases left in between. The length of the CDR3 is 15 residues. CDR3 protein: CASSQDPGTNTEAFF. The DNA for the CDR3 is TGTGCCAGCAGCCAAGATCCGGGAACGAACACTGAAGCTTTCTTT.